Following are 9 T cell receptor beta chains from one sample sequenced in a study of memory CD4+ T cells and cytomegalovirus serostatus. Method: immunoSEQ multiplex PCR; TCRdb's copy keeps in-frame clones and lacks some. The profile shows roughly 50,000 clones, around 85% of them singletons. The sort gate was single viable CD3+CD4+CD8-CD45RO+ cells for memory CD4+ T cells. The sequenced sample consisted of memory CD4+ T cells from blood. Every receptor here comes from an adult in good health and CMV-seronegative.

The CDR3 loop reads CASSLGGPSTEAFF. The DNA of the CDR3 is TGCGCCAGCAGCTTGGGAGGGCCGAGCACTGAAGCTTTCTTT. The chain combines TRBV5-1 with TRBJ1-1; D is ambiguous. Trimming removed 0 bases from V and 4 bases from J, with 10 bases in between. CDR1 and CDR2 from the germline V gene are SGHRS and YFSETQ. The CDR3 extends over 14 amino acids.

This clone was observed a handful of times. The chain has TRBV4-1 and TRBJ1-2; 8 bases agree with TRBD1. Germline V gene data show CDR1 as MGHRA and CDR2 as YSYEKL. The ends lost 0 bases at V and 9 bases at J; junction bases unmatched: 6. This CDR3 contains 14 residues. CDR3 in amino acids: CASSQDGRGQSYTF. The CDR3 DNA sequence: TGCGCCAGCAGCCAAGACGGCAGGGGGCAAAGCTACACCTTC.

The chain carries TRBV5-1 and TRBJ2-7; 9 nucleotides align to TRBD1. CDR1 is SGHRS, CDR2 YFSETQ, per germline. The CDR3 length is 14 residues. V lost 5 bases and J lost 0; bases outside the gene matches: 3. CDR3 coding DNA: TGCGCCAGCAGTAGACAGGGGGACTCCTACGAGCAGTACTTC. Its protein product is CASSRQGDSYEQYF.

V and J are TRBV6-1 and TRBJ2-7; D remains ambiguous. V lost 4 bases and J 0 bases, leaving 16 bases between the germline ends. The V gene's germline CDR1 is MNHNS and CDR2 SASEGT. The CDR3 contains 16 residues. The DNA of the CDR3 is TGTGCCAGCAGTGCTTCTCGGGCGGTGATCTCCTACGAGCAGTACTTC. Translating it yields CASSASRAVISYEQYF.

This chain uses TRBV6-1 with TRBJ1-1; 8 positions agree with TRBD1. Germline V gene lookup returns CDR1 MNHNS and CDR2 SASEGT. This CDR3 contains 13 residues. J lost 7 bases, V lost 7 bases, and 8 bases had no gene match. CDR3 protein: CASKIRGPNEAFF. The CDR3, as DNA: TGTGCCAGCAAGATCAGGGGGCCAAATGAAGCTTTCTTT.

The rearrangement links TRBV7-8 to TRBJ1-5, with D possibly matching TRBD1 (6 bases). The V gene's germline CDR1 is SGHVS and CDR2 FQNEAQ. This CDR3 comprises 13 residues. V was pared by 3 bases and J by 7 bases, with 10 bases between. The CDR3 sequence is CASSFSQGQPQHF. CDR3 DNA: TGTGCCAGCAGCTTCAGTCAGGGGCAGCCCCAGCATTTT.

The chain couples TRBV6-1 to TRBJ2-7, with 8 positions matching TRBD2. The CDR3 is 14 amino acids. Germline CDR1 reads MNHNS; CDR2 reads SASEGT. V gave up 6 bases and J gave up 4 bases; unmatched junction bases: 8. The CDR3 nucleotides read TGTGCCAGCAGAGGGTGGCGGGGGGCGTACGAGCAGTACTTC. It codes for CASRGWRGAYEQYF.

The CDR3 DNA is TGCGCCAGCAGCAAATGGCTGGGGGGGGGCTTGAATGAGCAGTTCTTC. Encoded protein: CASSKWLGGGLNEQFF. V gene TRBV5-1 combines with J gene TRBJ2-1, with D perhaps TRBD2 (7 bases). Trimming left V 4 bases short and J 7 bases short, with 21 bases between. Germline lookup yields CDR1 SGHRS and CDR2 YFSETQ. This CDR3 is 16 amino acids long.

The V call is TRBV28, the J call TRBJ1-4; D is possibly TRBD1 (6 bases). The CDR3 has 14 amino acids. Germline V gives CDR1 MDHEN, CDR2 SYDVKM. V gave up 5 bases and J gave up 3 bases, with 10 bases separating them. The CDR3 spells CASSVRTANEKLFF. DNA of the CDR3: TGTGCCAGCAGTGTGCGGACAGCTAATGAAAAACTGTTTTTT.